What follows are 19 T cell receptor beta chains derived from one specimen sequenced in a study of beta chain features in type 1 diabetes. Every isolated RNA sample was fully reverse transcribed, so sequencing captured expressed TCRB transcripts. Libraries were prepared by immunoSEQ multiplex PCR; TCRdb keeps only in-frame clonotypes and omits some of them. Here the sample spans about 360,000 clones, roughly 12% being singletons. Input material: naive CD4+ T cells from blood. Source of these receptors: a man between 18 and 35 years old in good health.

The chain is built from TRBV28 and TRBJ1-2, with 8 bases fitting TRBD1. Germline V CDR1 and CDR2: MDHEN, SYDVKM. The CDR3 length is 13 residues. V dropped 6 bases and J dropped 7; count of bases not matched to a gene: 7. CDR3 region: CASRVQGVGGYTF. The CDR3 region has the DNA TGTGCCAGCAGGGTACAGGGGGTCGGTGGCTACACCTTC.

In this sample, this clone turned up a few times. The genes are TRBV10-3 and TRBJ2-1; TRBD2 matches at 13 bases. CDR1 and CDR2 (germline): ENHRY, SYGVKD. V shed 2 bases and J 6 bases; nucleotides not matched to a gene: 4. CDR3 length: 16 amino acids. CDR3 sequence: CAISEPTSGGFNEQFF. CDR3 DNA: TGTGCCATCAGTGAGCCGACTAGCGGGGGGTTCAATGAGCAGTTCTTC.

The chain recombines TRBV27 with TRBJ2-1; 16 bases match TRBD2. The CDR3 is 17 amino acids. Germline CDR1 is MNHEY and CDR2 is SMNVEV (reference sequence). V lost 6 bases, J lost 8 bases, and 10 bases stayed unmatched. CDR3 loop: CASSPLPGLAGGDEQFF. The CDR3 nucleotides read TGTGCCAGCAGCCCCTTACCGGGACTAGCGGGAGGGGATGAGCAGTTCTTC.

This clone appeared a few times. The rearrangement uses TRBV2 and TRBJ2-7; no clear D. V was shortened by 4 bases and J by 9 bases, with 16 bases between the two germline ends. Germline CDR1 is SNHLY and CDR2 is FYNNEI. The CDR3 loop spans 13 amino acids. The CDR3 protein is CASSGPHGRGQYF. CDR3 in DNA: TGTGCCAGCAGTGGACCTCACGGAAGAGGGCAGTACTTC.

This clone was detected only a few times. V and J are TRBV5-4 and TRBJ1-4; 7 bases agree with TRBD1. Germline loops: CDR1 SGHNT, CDR2 YYREEE (reference sequence). V was pared by 4 bases and J by 5 bases, with 17 bases of the junction left unmatched. The CDR3 loop spans 18 amino acids. The CDR3 protein is CASSPSPGQTNRNEKLFF. The CDR3 DNA follows: TGTGCCAGCAGCCCAAGCCCGGGACAGACCAACAGGAATGAAAAACTGTTTTTT.

The chain employs TRBV7-2 and TRBJ2-5; D possibly corresponds to TRBD1 (5 bases). The germline V gene encodes CDR1 SGHTA and CDR2 FQGNSA. V was pared by 0 bases and J by 3 bases, with 8 bases between. There are 14 residues in the CDR3. The CDR3 DNA follows: TGTGCCAGCAGCTTAGCTGTCAGGGAAGAGACCCAGTACTTC. This gives the protein CASSLAVREETQYF.

The chain joins TRBV7-9 to TRBJ2-3; D gene ambiguous. CDR3 length: 12 amino acids. In germline, CDR1 is SEHNR, CDR2 FQNEAQ (reference sequence). Trimming stripped 2 bases from V and 8 bases from J, with 8 bases between. The CDR3 loop is CASSLQDSTQYF. The CDR3 nucleotides read TGTGCCAGCAGCTTACAGGATTCTACGCAGTATTTT.

This clone showed up just a few times. This chain links TRBV7-9 with TRBJ1-1; D ambiguous. V lost 5 bases, J lost 4 bases, and 14 bases lay in between. This CDR3 is 14 amino acids long. Germline V CDR1 and CDR2: SEHNR, FQNEAQ (reference sequence). In DNA form, the CDR3 reads TGTGCCAGCAGCCTACGTGAGATTACCACTGAAGCTTTCTTT. Its translation is CASSLREITTEAFF.

The chain has TRBV7-7 and TRBJ2-5; the match to TRBD1 covers 9 bases. The CDR3 loop spans 15 amino acids. The trim removed 5 bases at V and 3 bases at J, leaving 7 bases unmatched. Germline CDR1 is SSHAT and CDR2 is FNYEAQ (reference sequence). In nucleotides, the CDR3 is TGTGCCAGCAGCGACCCAGGACAGGGGAAAGAGACCCAGTACTTC. This encodes CASSDPGQGKETQYF.

V usage is TRBV21-1 and J usage is TRBJ2-1; TRBD2 was called by the table and not checked on the DNA. TRBV21-1 is an annotated pseudogene. This CDR3 comprises 16 residues. The CDR3 reads CASSPVLPREAHEQFF. The CDR3 region has the DNA TGTGCCAGCAGCCCCGTTTTACCACGGGAGGCACATGAGCAGTTCTTC.

The chain carries TRBV5-1 and TRBJ2-3; 11 nucleotides align to TRBD2. Trimming cost V 0 bases and J 5 bases; bases outside gene matches: 11. The CDR3 is 18 residues long. Germline V CDR1 and CDR2: SGHRS, YFSETQ. The CDR3 bases are TGCGCCAGCAGCTTGGAGGACGTAGCGGGGGGGCTCGGAGATACGCAGTATTTT. It yields the protein CASSLEDVAGGLGDTQYF. The full variable domain, completed using reference TRBV5-1 and TRBJ2-3, is KAGVTQTPRYLIKTRGQQVTLSCSPISGHRSVSWYQQTPGQGLQFLFEYFSETQRNKGNFPGRFSGRQFSNSRSEMNVSTLELGDSALYLCASSLEDVAGGLGDTQYFGPGTRLTVL.

This clone occurred a few times. The gene calls are TRBV9 and TRBJ1-2; the D gene is possibly TRBD1 (5 bases). CDR3 size: 15 residues. Per germline, CDR1 SGDLS and CDR2 YYNGEE. V lost 0 bases, J lost 5 bases, and 14 bases lay in between. This CDR3 is CASSVEVGGKYGYTF. DNA of the CDR3: TGTGCCAGCAGCGTAGAAGTCGGGGGGAAGTATGGCTACACCTTC. Using reference TRBV9 and TRBJ1-2 for the parts outside the CDR3, the full variable domain is DSGVTQTPKHLITATGQRVTLRCSPRSGDLSVYWYQQSLDQGLQFLIQYYNGEERAKGNILERFSAQQFPDLHSELNLSSLELGDSALYFCASSVEVGGKYGYTFGSGTRLTVV.

This chain connects TRBV7-2 to TRBJ1-2, with TRBD1 as a possible D gene (6 bases). V gave up 2 bases and J gave up 8 bases, with 9 bases separating them. The CDR3 consists of 12 residues. Germline CDR1 reads SGHTA; CDR2 reads FQGNSA. The CDR3 nucleotides read TGTGCCAGCAGCTTATCAGGGGACGGCTACACCTTC. Translation gives CASSLSGDGYTF.

This clone was found a few times. The rearrangement uses TRBV6-5 and TRBJ2-5, with D tentatively TRBD1 (5 bases). With 0 bases removed from V and 4 bases from J, the gap between germline ends came to 12 bases. Germline assignment: CDR1 MNHEY and CDR2 SVGAGI. CDR3 length equals 15 residues. For the CDR3, the DNA is TGTGCCAGCAGTTACTCGGACACCTTGGGAGAGACCCAGTACTTC. Its translation: CASSYSDTLGETQYF.

This rearrangement joins TRBV10-3 to TRBJ1-2; a possible D gene is TRBD1 (6 bases). Germline V gives CDR1 ENHRY, CDR2 SYGVKD. The CDR3 totals 13 residues. V gave up 4 bases and J gave up 2 bases, with 8 bases separating them. The CDR3 protein is CAISGDTNYGYTF. The CDR3 DNA sequence: TGTGCCATCAGTGGGGACACCAACTATGGCTACACCTTC.

J is TRBJ2-3 and V is TRBV28; 9 bases are shared with TRBD2. The CDR3 consists of 14 residues. CDR1 MDHEN and CDR2 SYDVKM come from the germline V gene. Trimming removed 2 bases from V and 7 bases from J; junction bases left unmatched: 4. This chain's CDR3 is CASSLAGGPNTQYF. DNA for the CDR3: TGTGCCAGCAGTTTAGCGGGAGGGCCAAATACGCAGTATTTT.

This clone came up a few times. The chain has TRBV6-6 and TRBJ2-3; 8 nucleotides match TRBD1. This CDR3 comprises 16 residues. V shed 4 bases, J shed 2 bases, and the junction held 8 bases outside the gene matches. The germline V gene has CDR1 MNHNY and CDR2 SVGAGI (reference sequence). The CDR3 nucleotides are TGTGCCAGCAGTTCTCGGACAGGGTCAAACACAGATACGCAGTATTTT. Translation: CASSSRTGSNTDTQYF.

In this sample, this clone turned up a few times. V gene TRBV2 combines with J gene TRBJ1-2; the match to TRBD1 covers 9 bases. Germline trimming cut 1 base from V and 6 bases from J; bases unmatched to any gene: 6. Germline assignment: CDR1 SNHLY and CDR2 FYNNEI. The CDR3 is made up of 15 amino acids. CDR3 residues: CASSEEGQGLNGYTF. CDR3 nucleotide sequence: TGTGCCAGCAGTGAAGAAGGACAGGGGCTGAATGGCTACACCTTC. The full variable domain, its missing parts supplied by reference TRBV2 and TRBJ1-2, is EPEVTQTPSHQVTQMGQEVILRCVPISNHLYFYWYRQILGQKVEFLVSFYNNEISEKSEIFDDQFSVERPDGSNFTLKIRSTKLEDSAMYFCASSEEGQGLNGYTFGSGTRLTVV.

In its sample, this clone was seen a few times. The V and J genes are TRBV29-1 and TRBJ2-5; 7 bases are a match to TRBD1. Germline V gene lookup returns CDR1 SQVTM and CDR2 ANQGSEA. The ends lost 8 bases at V and 2 bases at J; junction bases unmatched: 11. CDR3 length equals 14 residues. This CDR3 reads CSLRDSFSQETQYF. The CDR3 nucleotides read TGCAGCCTCAGGGACAGCTTCTCACAAGAGACCCAGTACTTC.